In its sample, the clone carrying this T cell receptor beta chain was seen a few times. Its specificity is not known. This sample stems from a study of T cells in Graves' hyperthyroidism and ophthalmopathy. General study results and limits: Blood samples included most of the expanded thyroid clonotypes exceeding 0.001.

The V segment lost 0 bases and the J segment 10 bases; nucleotides outside the gene matches: 8. This CDR3 contains 16 residues. Germline-derived CDR1 and CDR2 are WNHNN and SYGVQD (reference sequence). It was RNA transcripts that yielded the amplified TCR beta CDR3 regions. HTBI primers were employed in a first-round RT-PCR of the TCR CDR3. TCRdb analysed the multiplex PCR reads with MiXCR anew, one entry per CDR3 protein. The table has fewer than 900,000 distinct CDR3 sequences, 18% seen once; the top ten hold roughly 17%. Patients with uncontrolled infections, other autoimmune diseases, pregnancy or lactation were excluded.

The clonotype originates from a woman in her forties or fifties with Graves' hyperthyroidism that later progressed to Graves' ophthalmopathy. The sequenced material came from blood. This sequence joins TRBV10-1 and TRBJ1-6; TRBD1 agrees at 8 bases. In nucleotides, the CDR3 is TGCGCCAGCAGTGAGTCGGACAGGGTAATGGGGTCACCCCTCCACTTT. It is translated as CASSESDRVMGSPLHF.